This T cell receptor (beta chain) appears in the sequencing data of a study of shared clonotypes between healthy human individuals. General observations from the study: A reduction in generation probabilities was seen for non-shared clonotypes relative to those shared by all four donors.

CDR1 and CDR2 from the germline V gene are SGHVS and FQNEAQ. The CDR3 contains 15 residues. The germline V and J ends were trimmed by 4 bases and 5 bases, with 17 bases remaining between them. Repertoires were generated with immunoSEQ multiplex PCR, while TCRdb's copy carries only in-frame clones and drops some. The sample lists approximately 1,500,000 clones; roughly 97% were seen once. On this clone: As yet, its antigen is unknown.

Specimen: naive CD4+ T cells sorted from blood. As to subset: CD45RA+ positively selected. V and J are TRBV7-8 and TRBJ2-5; D uncertain. The TCR sequence derives from a man aged 30-40 years in good health. CDR3 nucleotide sequence: TGTGCCAGCAGCTCACGTCTGATCCTAGGGGAGACCCAGTACTTC. Its protein product is CASSSRLILGETQYF.